This T cell receptor (beta chain) was documented in a study of shared clonotypes between healthy human individuals. Each cell subset's genomic DNA was divided evenly among several immunoSEQ plates. Using immunoSEQ multiplex PCR, the repertoire was profiled, and TCRdb retains in-frame clones only, with some absent. The repertoire holds hundreds of thousands of clones, roughly 96% seen once, with about 0.12% in the top ten. Whole-study findings and limits: The authors expected sequencing depth to affect clonotype sharing among donors.

A note on this clone: Its specificity is not known.

Naive CD8 cells were CD45RO-negative, positively selected for CCR7, excluding terminally differentiated effector memory CD45RA+ cells. Recent acute infections and vaccinations were absent in the healthy HIV-negative adult donors. Germline values: CDR1 LNHNV, CDR2 YYDKDF (reference sequence). After removal of 1 base from V and 3 bases from J, the junction contained 8 bases not matched to a gene. The CDR3 runs 16 residues. The J gene is TRBJ2-7, the V gene TRBV15, with 8 bases lining up with TRBD2. The sequencing input was naive CD8+ T cells sorted from blood. The sequence was collected from a woman aged 30 to 39 in good health. The CDR3 is CATSRVLVAGFYEQYF. The CDR3 DNA reads TGTGCCACCAGCAGAGTTCTGGTAGCGGGATTCTACGAGCAGTACTTC.